This T cell receptor (beta chain) was recorded in a study of cytomegalovirus exposure and HLA in healthy donors (dated 2017 in TCRdb). About the full investigation: According to an earlier analysis of around 600 of the donors, some 170 million T cells yielded 117 million unique TCR beta sequences and about 280 Gb of sequence data. An early release covering roughly 640 HLA-typed donors comprised approximately 290 gigabases of sequencing data and 65 million to 100 million unique TCR sequences. The genetic ancestry cluster associated with self-reported Caucasian donors included about four fifths of the 398 genotyped donors. The study aimed to test whether signatures of past pathogen exposure could be identified by cataloging public T cell receptors. The study used immunosequencing to profile the T cell repertoires of approximately 630 subjects and linked those repertoires to cytomegalovirus serostatus. In addition to the first cohort of around 670 subjects, a separate validation cohort of some 120 different subjects was used. To predict cytomegalovirus infection status, the study combined high-throughput TCR immunosequencing, statistical association of individual TCRs with disease status, and machine learning. A later analysis re-examined previously published TCR beta repertoires from just over 650 donors and added high-resolution HLA genotyping to investigate patterns of TCR occurrence. Rather than drawing on any new phenotypic data, the later analysis identified candidate immune exposures from TCR beta sequences and the way those sequences occurred across donors. An earlier analysis of 500 to 750 of the donors applied high-throughput TCR beta sequencing to assess whether each TCR beta V gene segment acted as functional or pseudogenic. Donor age, sex, ethnicity and CMV serostatus were compiled alongside the repertoire data. A later genetic analysis took genome-wide SNP genotypes for 398 of the 666 donors and used that subset as a discovery cohort. All discovery cohort repertoires had been generated on a single sequencing platform. Both class I and class II loci were covered by HLA typing, at four-digit resolution. The number of donors typed differed by locus, with 629-630 for A, B, C, DRB1 and DQB1, around 500 for DQA1, some 570 for DPA1, and around 450 for DPB1. Roughly 5 DR-DQ haplotypes were treated as single units for association and clustering because of strong linkage in the cohort. On average, around 230,000 unique TCR beta nucleotide sequences were sequenced per donor among 398 genotyped donors of the cohort, with roughly 18% of those sequences being non-productive. General study outcomes and caveats: The authors suggested that the approach could potentially be generalized to other disease states and immunological phenotypes. Only TCR beta chains were sequenced in this cohort, and the absence of alpha or paired-chain data limited detectable features. A later analysis associated around 16,000 TCR beta sequences with specific HLA alleles at a false discovery rate of 0.05. The study gave a list of some 150 TCR beta chains associated with cytomegalovirus. Because the 87-base-pair reads could not distinguish some IMGT-functional V segments, including TRBV6-2 and TRBV6-3, those segments were excluded. A cluster of highly shared sequence variants was judged likely to represent a technical artifact of the sequencing pipeline. In an earlier analysis of approximately 590 of the donors, most TCR beta V segments appeared in productive rearrangements about 87% or about 30% of the time, broadly matching IMGT annotations. Sequencing depth was assumed to be roughly uniform across donors in the presence/absence analyses, though that assumption may not hold. Most CMV-associated TCR beta chains appeared to be HLA-restricted in a later analysis, and the HLA associations seemed to be driven largely by CMV exposure. A further reported finding was that TCR beta sequences accurately predicted the HLA-A and HLA-B alleles for most subjects in the first cohort. Correlated functional status among segregating V segments might reflect linkage disequilibrium, but an unknown experimental factor could not be ruled out. Most TCR sequences were seen in very few donors, while some public TCRs were found in many individuals. Assigning TCR associations to individual alleles was difficult when HLA alleles, especially DR and DQ, strongly co-occurred. Cytomegalovirus status was reported to be diagnosed by the classifier with high specificity and sensitivity in both the original and validation cohorts. Roughly 15 rarely observed V segments, including chromosome 9 orphons, were excluded from the earlier analysis of several hundred of the donors because counts were too low. In a later analysis, several top co-occurrence clusters were reported to appear linked to parvovirus B19, influenza, CMV and Epstein-Barr virus. According to a later genetic analysis, donors in an Asian-associated ancestry cluster had fewer N-insertions in productive TCRs than the approximately 630-donor mean. According to a later analysis, TCR association rates differed among HLA loci, with DRB1 alleles showing the most associated TCRs and HLA-C alleles showing the fewest. Immune exposure information for the cohort was limited to CMV serostatus. Because some donors lacked HLA typing at each locus, the association tests relied only on the typed subset. V-gene and J-gene trimming of TCR beta chains was associated with a missense DCLRE1C variant in a later genetic analysis, and the association was replicated in an independent cohort. In a later analysis, HLA-associated TCR beta chains showed more clonal expansion and lower generation probabilities than non-associated chains that were equally common. In vitro tests confirmed that a few of the cytomegalovirus-associated TCR beta chains recognize cytomegalovirus antigens.

The cohort comprised 550 to 700 healthy bone marrow donors. At the time of sampling, every cohort member was nominally healthy, though immune exposures that went unrecorded were likely present. The donor tested CMV seronegative, placing the donor among the 300 to 400 seronegative members of the cohort. Every donor gave a peripheral blood sample, and the peripheral blood mononuclear cells from that sample were used for TCR beta sequencing. The Qiagen DNeasy Blood Extraction Kit was used to extract genomic DNA from the blood cell samples. As to this clone: What antigen it recognizes has not been identified. Base-call qualities are not available, and no considerably larger clone is one nucleotide away.

The protocol used for the library was the immunoSEQ multiplex PCR assay. A mixture of 60 forward primers for TCR Vbeta segments and 13 reverse primers for TCR Jbeta segments was used in the multiplex PCR. A multiplex PCR assay on genomic DNA amplified the CDR3 region of rearranged TCR beta genes. The Illumina HiSeq System was used to sequence the amplified TCR beta libraries as 87-base-pair reads. Turning to the authors' computational methods: A later analysis tallied some 79 million unique TCR beta chains across the 666 repertoires, and approximately 9.9 million of those chains were shared by two or more donors. Raw reads were error-corrected and collapsed into unique sequences with a nearest-neighbor algorithm that merged closely related sequences to remove PCR and sequencing errors. Alignment of CDR3 sequences to IMGT reference sequences was used to assign V, D and J gene segments. For a sequence to be retained, at least a six-nucleotide match to both a V gene segment and a J gene segment was required. A rearrangement was called productive if the CDR3 had no stop codons and remained in frame with V and J, and every other rearrangement was called non-productive. Following IMGT convention, CDR3 was defined as the stretch from the second conserved V-encoded cysteine to the conserved J-encoded phenylalanine. The earlier analysis of fewer than 750 of the donors excluded sequences that lacked an unambiguous match to a single V gene segment. In an earlier analysis of some 590 of the donors, V segments were called functional above 56.7% productive rearrangements and were called segregating when the between-donor standard deviation exceeded 5%. To diagnose cytomegalovirus status from the catalog of TCR beta chain sequences, a statistical classification framework was built. V and J gene assignment, in a later analysis, came from comparing TCR nucleotide sequences with IMGT/GENE-DB human TR gene sequences. Using the TCRdist pipeline, a later analysis assigned CDR3 sequences along with most-parsimonious VDJ recombination scenarios. A later analysis defined each TCR beta chain by its CDR3 amino acid sequence plus V-gene family, and excluded reads lacking a unique V-gene family. A later analysis removed several hundred highly shared, low-generation-probability nucleotide sequences to deal with suspected cross-contamination and a sequencing artifact. In a later analysis, a clonal expansion index was calculated for each public chain from normalized within-repertoire ranks of inferred template counts. Generation probabilities in a later analysis came from a VDJ recombination model fitted to out-of-frame rearrangements, and those results were checked against IGoR. A later analysis scored TCR-TCR, TCR-HLA and TCR-CMV co-occurrence with hypergeometric tests, applying a repertoire-size bias correction to TCR pairs. A later analysis estimated false discovery rates by permuting HLA or CMV assignments 20 times. In a later analysis, co-occurring TCRs were grouped using DBSCAN, with TCRdist sequence similarity added in when clustering inside HLA-allele-positive subsets. For co-occurrence clustering, repertoires with fewer than 30,000 or more than 120,000 public chains were excluded, along with about five repertoires with anomalous nucleotide sharing. Held by TCRdb, this immuneACCESS table contains in-frame sequences only and omits some clones. Under half of the omission traces to an unresolved V gene where checked; the cause of the rest is unknown. Clonal size and the V and J genes are those of that table, whereas D and trimming came from the DNA. Present in this sample are 220,000 or so clones, about 81% of which were seen just once. The top ten constitute about 2.5% of the sample.

The CDR3 numbers 16 residues from cysteine through phenylalanine. Left in the record is the CDR3 DNA by itself, 48 bases read in frame from the first base. Via the germline V gene, CDR1 is SGDLS and CDR2 YYNGEE. The V and J ends are trimmed by 1 base and 4 bases, leaving 17 bases between them. The receptor's source is a woman in her 40s in good health and CMV-seronegative. Sequencing was done on a sample of PBMCs. In this chain, TRBV9 is recombined with TRBJ2-5; the D gene is possibly TRBD1, with 6 bases matching. The DNA sequence is given as TGTGCCAGCAGCGTAACGCCCAGGGGAGTGGGAGAGACCCAGTACTTC. Its protein product is CASSVTPRGVGETQYF.